Sequencing of this TCR beta chain was carried out in a study of T cells in Graves' hyperthyroidism and ophthalmopathy. A few counts support this clonotype. Its antigen is as yet unknown. Each 10 ml fresh peripheral blood draw supplied the PBMCs. RNA transcripts served as the template for amplifying TCR beta CDR3 regions. The HTBI set primed first-round TCR CDR3 RT-PCR. TCRdb reprocessed the multiplex PCR reads via MiXCR and lists one record per CDR3 protein. The sample consists of 600,000 or so distinct CDR3 sequences, around 15% of them appearing once. Study observations and caveats: Blood also contained most expanded thyroid clonotypes above 0.001.

Sequencing was carried out using blood. This clonotype was sampled from a woman in her twenties or thirties with Graves' hyperthyroidism.

The chain's CDR3 is CASRTRTGWGNQPQHF. CDR3 bases: TGTGCCAGCAGGACCAGGACAGGGTGGGGCAATCAGCCCCAGCATTTT. This rearrangement joins TRBV28 to TRBJ1-5; 8 bases agree with TRBD1. Looked up from germline, CDR1 is MDHEN and CDR2 is SYDVKM. Germline trimming cut 6 bases from V and 2 bases from J; bases unmatched to any gene: 9. The CDR3 is 16 amino acids.